These T cell receptor beta chains were read from a single sample in a study of Ad26.COV2.S vaccination and SARS-CoV-2 variants. Sequencing used immunoSEQ multiplex PCR; TCRdb keeps in-frame clones, though not all of them. The table has hundreds of thousands of clones, 89% seen once. The sample was peripheral blood, taken in a trial of Ad26.COV2.S vaccine versus placebo. These receptors originate from a person between 18 and 65 years old who received the Ad26.COV2.S COVID-19 vaccine or a placebo. Each CDR3 is given without its conserved first and last residue.

CDR3 length,J gene,V gene,CDR3 protein
11,TRBJ2-5,TRBV3-1/TRBV3-2,ASSQFPGETQY
10,TRBJ2-5,TRBV4-2,ASSQEGETQY
13,TRBJ2-5,TRBV15,ATSRDIGASETQY
16,TRBJ2-7,TRBV2,ASSVVLLAGGISYEQY
12,TRBJ2-7,TRBV7-9,ASSFVGASYEQY
11,TRBJ2-7,TRBV7-2,ASSHGTSSEQY
13,TRBJ2-1,TRBV6-2/TRBV6-3,ASSYSGGGTREQF
11,TRBJ1-2,TRBV30,AWSPNGGYGYT
14,TRBJ1-3,TRBV18,ASSPLGVDSGNTIY
12,TRBJ2-5,TRBV10-1,ASSEGGIQETQY
10,TRBJ1-2,TRBV20-1,SASSGNYGYT
13,TRBJ2-7,TRBV19,ASSSTSGSFYEQY
10,TRBJ2-7,TRBV6-2/TRBV6-3,ASSYDRVEQY
13,TRBJ1-3,TRBV4-1,ASSQDPSNGNTIY
13,TRBJ2-2,TRBV27,ASSSVTGYTGELF
13,TRBJ2-7,TRBV5-1,ASSLPGSTSYEQY
11,TRBJ1-1,TRBV18,ASSPITGTEAF
14,TRBJ2-3,TRBV5-1,ASSLVGGLTADTQY
11,TRBJ2-4,TRBV7-8,ASSLGGRVIQY
9,TRBJ2-3,TRBV29-1,SVSHRDTQY
12,TRBJ1-4,TRBV25-1,ASSEWQVNEKLF
12,TRBJ1-1,TRBV7-9,ASSSGQMNTEAF
13,TRBJ2-1,TRBV7-6,ASSPSKGDLNEQF
13,TRBJ2-5,TRBV9,ASSLGGGSQETQY
10,TRBJ2-1,TRBV23-1,ASSQSGYEQF
9,TRBJ2-1,TRBV13,ASRPYNEQF
18,TRBJ2-6,TRBV18,ASSPLGIAGAFSGANVLT
15,TRBJ2-3,TRBV24-1,ATSDPGLAKVTDTQY
12,TRBJ2-3,TRBV6-5,ASSPVQGADTQY
13,TRBJ2-1,TRBV27,ASSLGGSSYNEQF
11,TRBJ1-1,TRBV24-1,ATKGGGNTEAF
12,TRBJ1-5,TRBV27,ASSLPGSNQPQH
15,TRBJ2-7,TRBV4-3,ASSQDLRRSSSYEQY
13,TRBJ2-5,TRBV7-6,ASSLGTANQETQY
15,TRBJ2-7,TRBV28,ASSTPSGLAGWDEQY
13,TRBJ2-7,TRBV18,ASSPNLAGVDEQY
15,TRBJ2-1,TRBV7-6,ASSLNWQNPRAGGQF
13,TRBJ2-7,TRBV18,ASSPPGAASREQY
13,TRBJ2-5,TRBV19,ASSPPGGGEETQY
11,TRBJ2-5,TRBV9,ASSVAVEETQY
11,TRBJ1-4,TRBV29-1,SVGNRVNEKLF
11,TRBJ1-6,TRBV7-9,ASKLLPNSPLH
12,TRBJ1-5,TRBV30,AWTDGLSNQPQH
16,TRBJ2-1,TRBV2,ASSFLPGTSGNSNEQF